This TCR beta chain was captured by sequencing in a study of PD-1 blockade in classical Hodgkin lymphoma. Study outcomes and limitations: Newly diagnosed patients were reported to start with lower TCR diversity than healthy donors. Patients newly diagnosed and complete responders had comparable baseline diversity. Unlike CD8+ TCR diversity, which did not rise significantly by C4D1, CD4+ TCR diversity did. When nivolumab was started under 1 year after ASCT, patients were excluded.

Clones were sequenced by immunoSEQ multiplex PCR, and TCRdb holds only the in-frame ones, with some missing. The sample consists of around 20,000 clones, about nine tenths of them appearing once. Every patient relapsed after autologous stem cell transplantation, and brentuximab vedotin exposure varied. From germline, CDR1 is MNHNY and CDR2 SVGAGI (reference sequence). V lost 2 bases and J lost 0, with 7 bases in between. This CDR3 region has 14 residues. For this clone: Its antigen is not known.

The TCR sequence derives from a human donor with classical Hodgkin lymphoma. The sample was peripheral blood mononuclear cells (PBMCs), taken before the second cycle of nivolumab. The chain joins TRBV6-6 to TRBJ1-2; no reliable D call. The CDR3 protein is CASSYGEPNYGYTF. CDR3 coding DNA: TGTGCCAGCAGTTACGGGGAGCCTAACTATGGCTACACCTTC.